These 24 T cell receptor beta chains were all obtained from the same sample, sequenced in a study of cytomegalovirus exposure and HLA in healthy donors. Vbeta (60) and Jbeta (13) primers were used in the PCR. Using immunoSEQ multiplex PCR, the repertoire was profiled, and TCRdb retains in-frame clones only, with some absent. The sample includes 150,000 to 200,000 clones, 82% seen only once; the top ten take about 0.98%. The specimen sequenced was PBMCs. These receptor sequences come from a girl aged 2 to 9 in good health and CMV-seropositive.

The V gene is TRBV5-5, the J gene TRBJ2-2; D may be TRBD1 (6 bases). Per the germline V gene, CDR1 is SGHKS and CDR2 is YYEKEE (reference sequence). The ends were cut back, 3 bases at V and 5 bases at J, with 14 bases in the middle. This CDR3 region has 15 residues. CDR3 residues: CASSSQGTGTGELFF. In DNA form, the CDR3 reads TGTGCCAGCAGCTCCCAGGGAACAGGGACCGGGGAGCTGTTTTTT. The full variable domain, rest sourced from reference TRBV5-5 and TRBJ2-2, is DAGVTQSPTHLIKTRGQQVTLRCSPISGHKSVSWYQQVLGQGPQFIFQYYEKEERGRGNFPDRFSARQFPNYSSELNVNALLLGDSALYLCASSSQGTGTGELFFGEGSRLTVL.

The V and J genes are TRBV29-1 and TRBJ2-3; TRBD2 matches at 8 bases. V trimming: 1 base; J trimming: 5 bases; junction bases outside the gene matches: 20. Germline V gene lookup returns CDR1 SQVTM and CDR2 ANQGSEA. CDR3 length: 19 amino acids. The CDR3 DNA reads TGCAGCGTTGAAGGCCTCTCCGATTTAGCGGGACGGAGGGTAGATACGCAGTATTTT. Translation gives CSVEGLSDLAGRRVDTQYF.

This clone has just a few counts. The V call is TRBV7-9, the J call TRBJ2-6; 8 bases match TRBD1. V shed 3 bases and J 3 bases; nucleotides not matched to a gene: 13. CDR3 length equals 19 residues. The germline gives CDR1 SEHNR, CDR2 FQNEAQ (reference sequence). The CDR3 sequence is CASSFDLGTGKGGANVLTF. The CDR3 DNA reads as TGTGCCAGCAGCTTTGATTTGGGGACAGGTAAAGGTGGGGCCAACGTCCTGACTTTC.

The chain couples TRBV5-1 to TRBJ2-1; TRBD1 aligns across 9 bases. Germline trimming cut 0 bases from V and 5 bases from J; bases unmatched to any gene: 3. CDR3 length: 15 residues. Germline CDR1 SGHRS, CDR2 YFSETQ. The CDR3 protein is CASSLVGTGNNEQFF. The CDR3 DNA reads as TGCGCCAGCAGCTTGGTCGGGACAGGGAACAATGAGCAGTTCTTC.

V usage is TRBV28 and J usage is TRBJ2-3, with 10 positions matching TRBD1. CDR3 length equals 19 residues. The germline gives CDR1 MDHEN, CDR2 SYDVKM. The V gene end was trimmed by 5 bases and the J gene end by 3 bases; junction bases not matched to a gene: 17. This chain's CDR3 is CASSPPINDRGPTTDTQYF. DNA of the CDR3: TGTGCCAGCAGTCCACCAATTAACGACAGGGGGCCTACGACAGATACGCAGTATTTT.

The chain employs TRBV28 and TRBJ1-4; 10 positions agree with TRBD1. Germline-derived CDR1 and CDR2 are MDHEN and SYDVKM. This CDR3 has 15 residues. The J segment lost 7 bases and the V segment lost 5 bases, leaving 7 bases of the junction unmatched. CDR3 sequence reads: CASSTPTGGFEKLFF. For the CDR3, the DNA is TGTGCCAGCAGTACACCGACAGGGGGCTTTGAAAAACTGTTTTTT.

This sequence joins TRBV7-8 and TRBJ1-1; D remains unclear. Trimming cost V 5 bases and J 0 bases, with 13 bases left between them. The CDR3 covers 15 residues. Germline assignment: CDR1 SGHVS and CDR2 FQNEAQ. The CDR3 DNA reads TGTGCCAGCAGCCCGCGGGTCGAGATGAACACTGAAGCTTTCTTT. Protein product: CASSPRVEMNTEAFF.

This rearrangement joins TRBV4-2 to TRBJ2-1, with 8 bases identical to TRBD2. The germline gives CDR1 LGHNA, CDR2 YNFKEQ. J gave up 8 bases and V 0 bases, and 6 bases lay outside the gene matches. The CDR3 is made up of 15 amino acids. CDR3 coding DNA: TGTGCCAGCAGCCAAGAAGAGCGACTAGCGTATGAGCAGTTCTTC. Translated: CASSQEERLAYEQFF.

The chain combines TRBV6-5 with TRBJ2-5; TRBD2 matches at 7 bases. After removal of 2 bases from V and 2 bases from J, the junction contained 8 bases not matched to a gene. The CDR3 length is 16 residues. CDR1 is MNHEY and CDR2 is SVGAGI in the germline V gene. CDR3 region: CASSYRSGIGQETQYF. The CDR3 DNA reads TGTGCCAGCAGTTACAGGAGCGGGATCGGTCAAGAGACCCAGTACTTC.

The V and J genes are TRBV30 and TRBJ2-2; D possibly corresponds to TRBD2 (6 bases). Germline CDR1 and CDR2: GTSNPN and SVGIG (reference sequence). V was pared by 4 bases and J by 0 bases, with 15 bases between. This CDR3 contains 16 residues. CDR3: CAWISGASANTGELFF. DNA of the CDR3: TGTGCCTGGATCAGTGGAGCTAGCGCGAACACCGGGGAGCTGTTTTTT.

CDR3 bases: TGCGCCAGCAGCTTGGGTACTAGCGGGTACCCCTACGAGCAGTACTTC. The encoded protein is CASSLGTSGYPYEQYF. This chain uses TRBV5-1 with TRBJ2-7; 9 nucleotides align to TRBD2. This CDR3 spans 16 amino acids. V lost 0 bases to trimming and J lost 2 bases; unmatched junction nucleotides: 6. Looked up from germline, CDR1 is SGHRS and CDR2 is YFSETQ.

This clone was counted between two and nine times. CDR3 nucleotides: TGTGCCAGCAGCCCGACGCGGGGCTACGAGCAGTACTTC. This sequence encodes CASSPTRGYEQYF. This sequence joins TRBV7-9 and TRBJ2-7, with TRBD2 as a possible D gene (6 bases). The V end was cut by 5 bases, the J end by 3 bases, with 11 bases between. The CDR3 runs to 13 residues. Looked up from germline, CDR1 is SEHNR and CDR2 is FQNEAQ (reference sequence).

The chain has TRBV11-3 and TRBJ2-3; 7 nucleotides match TRBD1. This CDR3 contains 15 residues. Germline assignment: CDR1 SGHNT and CDR2 YENEEA. V lost 0 bases and J lost 4; bases outside the gene matches: 4. The CDR3 region has the DNA TGTGCCAGCAGCTTAGAAAACGACAGGGCAGATACGCAGTATTTT. This sequence encodes CASSLENDRADTQYF. Drawing the rest from reference TRBV11-3 and TRBJ2-3, the complete variable domain is EAGVVQSPRYKIIEKKQPVAFWCNPISGHNTLYWYLQNLGQGPELLIRYENEEAVDDSQLPKDRFSAERLKGVDSTLKIQPAELGDSAVYLCASSLENDRADTQYFGPGTRLTVL.

The chain is built from TRBV7-3 and TRBJ2-7; 9 bases map to TRBD1. The CDR3 contains 14 residues. Germline CDR1 and CDR2: SGHTA and FQGTGA. The V segment lost 5 bases and the J segment 1 base; nucleotides outside the gene matches: 3. CDR3 nucleotides: TGTGCCAGCAGCCCCGGGACAGGGTCCTACGAGCAGTACTTC. This gives the protein CASSPGTGSYEQYF.

This sequence joins TRBV7-6 and TRBJ2-1, with 7 bases that match TRBD2. The trim removed 0 bases at V and 7 bases at J, leaving 12 bases unmatched. Looked up from germline, CDR1 is SGHVS and CDR2 is FNYEAQ. The CDR3 is 17 residues long. CDR3 coding DNA: TGTGCCAGCAGCTTAGCGGGTAGGGCGGGAGTGTATAATGAGCAGTTCTTC. Its translation is CASSLAGRAGVYNEQFF.

The chain recombines TRBV10-2 with TRBJ1-1; no clear D. The CDR3 is 12 amino acids. Trimming cost V 6 bases and J 1 base, with 6 bases left between them. Germline assignment: CDR1 WSHSY and CDR2 SAAADI. The CDR3, as DNA: TGCGCCAGCAGCCACAGGAACACTGAAGCTTTCTTT. It codes for CASSHRNTEAFF.

The chain uses TRBV11-1 and TRBJ2-7; D is unresolved. From germline, CDR1 is SGHAT and CDR2 FQDESV (reference sequence). The CDR3 has 13 residues. With 5 bases removed from V and 5 bases from J, the gap between germline ends came to 13 bases. The CDR3: CASSPTLVHEQYF. The CDR3 region has the DNA TGTGCCAGCAGCCCCACATTGGTCCACGAGCAGTACTTC.

The V gene is TRBV30, the J gene TRBJ2-7, with 8 nucleotides matching TRBD1. This CDR3 is built from 15 residues. V gave up 3 bases and J gave up 5 bases; unmatched junction bases: 12. Germline V gene sequence: CDR1 GTSNPN, CDR2 SVGIG (reference sequence). Written as DNA, the CDR3 is TGTGCCTGGAGAAGAAATACAGGGGGAGTGGACGAGCAGTACTTC. Its protein product is CAWRRNTGGVDEQYF.

The gene calls are TRBV4-2 and TRBJ1-2, with TRBD1 matching over 7 bases. Germline V gene sequence: CDR1 LGHNA, CDR2 YNFKEQ. The CDR3 spans 13 residues. Trimming removed 1 base from V and 8 bases from J; junction bases left unmatched: 4. CDR3 sequence reads: CASSQARGHGYTF. CDR3 sequence (DNA): TGTGCCAGCAGCCAAGCGAGGGGGCACGGCTACACCTTC.

The CDR3 coding sequence is TGTGCCAGCAGTTTGTCACTAGCGGGAGAGGACGGTGAGCAGTTCTTC. As protein: CASSLSLAGEDGEQFF. J is TRBJ2-1 and V is TRBV28; 11 bases agree with TRBD2. The CDR3 sequence is 16 residues long. The J segment lost 9 bases and the V segment lost 3 bases, leaving 10 bases of the junction unmatched. The V gene's germline CDR1 is MDHEN and CDR2 SYDVKM.

The chain joins TRBV5-1 to TRBJ2-3, with 14 bases aligning to TRBD2. Losses at the gene ends were 4 bases for V and 6 bases for J; bases not matched to a gene: 4. The CDR3 consists of 15 residues. Germline loops: CDR1 SGHRS, CDR2 YFSETQ. The CDR3 nucleotides read TGCGCCAGCAGCCTGGGACTAGCGGGAGAGGATACGCAGTATTTT. As protein: CASSLGLAGEDTQYF. Using reference TRBV5-1 and TRBJ2-3 for the parts outside the CDR3, the full variable domain is KAGVTQTPRYLIKTRGQQVTLSCSPISGHRSVSWYQQTPGQGLQFLFEYFSETQRNKGNFPGRFSGRQFSNSRSEMNVSTLELGDSALYLCASSLGLAGEDTQYFGPGTRLTVL.

The rearrangement links TRBV2 to TRBJ1-6, with TRBD1 matching over 9 bases. The CDR3 contains 14 residues. Germline CDR1 reads SNHLY; CDR2 reads FYNNEI. V was clipped by 7 bases and J by 7 bases; unmatched bases: 5. CDR3 coding DNA: TGTGCCAGCAATACAGGGGGCGGAAATTCACCCCTCCACTTT. It codes for CASNTGGGNSPLHF.

CDR3 sequence: CASSPPLARETQYF. The CDR3 coding sequence is TGTGCCAGCAGCCCCCCACTAGCTCGAGAGACCCAGTACTTC. The rearrangement links TRBV7-9 to TRBJ2-5, with a tentative D call TRBD2 (6 bases). The germline gives CDR1 SEHNR, CDR2 FQNEAQ (reference sequence). CDR3 length: 14 residues. V lost 5 bases, J lost 4 bases, and 14 bases lay in between.

Concerning this clone: Germline and junction disagree at one end, which may indicate a read error. The chain recombines TRBV7-7 with TRBJ1-5, with TRBD1 identical over 10 bases. Germline V gene sequence: CDR1 SSHAT, CDR2 FNYEAQ (reference sequence). There are 15 residues in the CDR3. CDR3 nucleotides: TGTGCTAGCAGCTTGACAGGGGGCGGAGGTCAGCCCCAGCATTTT. It encodes CASSLTGGGGQPQHF.